Listed below are T cell receptor beta chains from one sample, sequenced in a study of PD-1 blockade in classical Hodgkin lymphoma. Some clones are missing from TCRdb's copy, which holds only in-frame ones; the method was immunoSEQ multiplex PCR. The sample includes fewer than 20,000 clones, approximately 84% of them seen just once. This specimen consisted of peripheral blood mononuclear cells (PBMCs), obtained at baseline. The origin of the receptors is a human donor with classical Hodgkin lymphoma. The CDR3 runs from the conserved cysteine through the conserved F or W. The D gene is left open where the match is weak. Clone size, where shown, is once, few, many, or a class for clones that have expanded.

V gene	J gene	D gene	clone size	CDR3 protein	CDR3 DNA
TRBV7-2	TRBJ2-1	.	.	CASRLPGLLNEQFF	TGTGCCAGCAGGCTACCGGGACTTCTCAATGAGCAGTTCTTC
TRBV7-8	TRBJ2-2	.	.	CASSLPRNTGELFF	TGTGCCAGCAGCTTACCCCGGAACACCGGGGAGCTGTTTTTT
TRBV6-5	TRBJ2-3	.	.	CATARWGRTDTQYF	TGTGCCACTGCCCGTTGGGGAAGGACAGATACGCAGTATTTT
TRBV7-2	TRBJ1-6	TRBD1	.	CASSPGQINSPLHF	TGTGCCAGCAGCCCGGGACAGATTAATTCACCCCTCCACTTT
TRBV28	TRBJ1-2	TRBD1	.	CASSDRGYGYTF	TGTGCCAGTTCCGACAGGGGCTATGGCTACACCTTC
TRBV5-1	TRBJ2-3	.	.	CASSLGGRSTDTQYF	TGCGCCAGCAGCTTGGGGGGTCGTTCCACAGATACGCAGTATTTT
TRBV5-4	TRBJ1-1	.	.	CAGSRTMNTEAFF	TGTGCCGGCAGCAGGACCATGAACACTGAAGCTTTCTTT
TRBV5-4	TRBJ2-7	TRBD1	once	CASSLTGAGVGEQYF	TGTGCCAGCAGCTTGACAGGGGCCGGGGTTGGCGAGCAGTACTTC
TRBV4-1	TRBJ2-3	.	.	CASSQRAFGRVDYTDTQYF	TGCGCCAGCAGCCAAAGGGCGTTCGGCAGGGTGGACTACACAGATACGCAGTATTTT
TRBV7-3	TRBJ1-2	.	.	CASSLGGIDYGYTF	TGTGCCAGCAGCTTAGGAGGGATTGACTATGGCTACACCTTC
TRBV6-1	TRBJ1-3	.	.	CASNDGSSGNTIYF	TGTGCCAGCAATGACGGAAGCTCTGGAAACACCATATATTTT
TRBV30	TRBJ2-4	.	.	CACSLGVGSGKNIQYF	TGTGCCTGTTCACTTGGCGTCGGGAGTGGCAAAAACATTCAGTACTTC